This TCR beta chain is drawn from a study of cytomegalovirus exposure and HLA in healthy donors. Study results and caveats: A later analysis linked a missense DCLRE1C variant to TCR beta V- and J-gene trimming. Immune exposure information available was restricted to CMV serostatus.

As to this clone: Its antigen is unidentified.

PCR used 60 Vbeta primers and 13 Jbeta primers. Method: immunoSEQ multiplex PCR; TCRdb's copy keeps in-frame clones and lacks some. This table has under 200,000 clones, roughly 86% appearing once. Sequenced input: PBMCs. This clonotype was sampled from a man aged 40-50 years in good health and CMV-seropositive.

This CDR3 is CASYNSGAPSGANVLTF. Written as DNA, the CDR3 is TGTGCCAGCTACAATAGCGGGGCTCCCTCTGGGGCCAACGTCCTGACTTTC. The V gene is TRBV7-2, the J gene TRBJ2-6, with TRBD2 matching over 8 bases. The germline V gene encodes CDR1 SGHTA and CDR2 FQGNSA. CDR3 length equals 17 residues. With V trimmed by 8 bases and J by 0 bases, 9 bases remained unmatched.